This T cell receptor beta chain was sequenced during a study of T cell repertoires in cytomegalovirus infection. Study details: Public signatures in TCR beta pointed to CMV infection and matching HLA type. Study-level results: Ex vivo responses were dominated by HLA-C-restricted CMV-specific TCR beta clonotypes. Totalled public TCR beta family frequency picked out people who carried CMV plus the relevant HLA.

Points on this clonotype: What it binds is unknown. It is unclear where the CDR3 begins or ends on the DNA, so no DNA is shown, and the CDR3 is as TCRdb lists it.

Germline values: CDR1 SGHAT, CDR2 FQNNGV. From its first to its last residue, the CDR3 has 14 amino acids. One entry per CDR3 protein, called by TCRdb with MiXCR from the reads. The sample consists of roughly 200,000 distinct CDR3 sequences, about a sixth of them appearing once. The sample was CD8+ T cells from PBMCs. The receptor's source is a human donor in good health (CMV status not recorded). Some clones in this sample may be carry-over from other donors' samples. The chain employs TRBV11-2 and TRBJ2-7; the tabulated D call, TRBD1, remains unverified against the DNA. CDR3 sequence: CASSFGPGSREQYF.